The 18 T cell receptor beta chains given below trace back to one sample, sequenced in a study of T cell repertoires in cytomegalovirus infection. TCRdb used MiXCR to reprocess the reads, holding one entry per CDR3 protein. The sample lists 450,000 to 650,000 distinct CDR3 sequences, about 25% occurring once. The source material was PBMCs. The receptors were sampled from a human donor in good health (CMV status not recorded). Some clones in this sample may be carry-over from other donors' samples.

V is TRBV7-9 and J is TRBJ2-5; TRBD1 is a possible D gene (6 bases). Trimming removed 5 bases from V and 5 bases from J, with 18 bases in between. Germline CDR1 and CDR2: SEHNR and FQNEAQ (reference sequence). The CDR3 runs to 15 residues. CDR3 sequence reads: CASSKPFGQGETQYF. As DNA, the CDR3 is TGTGCCAGCAGCAAACCGTTCGGCCAGGGGGAGACCCAGTACTTC.

The genes are TRBV12-3 or TRBV12-4 and TRBJ1-3; no clear D gene. The V gene lost 3 bases and the J gene lost 1 base, with 13 bases spanning the gap. CDR3 length equals 16 residues. CDR3 sequence (DNA): TGTGCCAGCAGTTTTTCCCCGACTGTTTCTGGAAACACCATATATTTT. It translates to CASSFSPTVSGNTIYF.

The gene calls are TRBV28 and TRBJ2-1, with 8 bases fitting TRBD2. The CDR3 is 18 amino acids. V was clipped by 1 base and J by 3 bases; unmatched bases: 11. The V gene's germline CDR1 is MDHEN and CDR2 SYDVKM. The DNA of the CDR3 is TGTGCCAGCAGTTTATCCCATTGGCGGGAGGCGAACTACAATGAGCAGTTCTTC. Protein sequence: CASSLSHWREANYNEQFF.

The chain couples TRBV7-2 to TRBJ2-7; 7 nucleotides align to TRBD1. With V trimmed by 1 base and J by 4 bases, 7 bases remained unmatched. CDR1 is SGHTA, CDR2 FQGNSA, per germline. CDR3 length equals 15 residues. CDR3 bases: TGTGCCAGCAGCTTAGGAGGGGGCAGTTTTTACGAGCAGTACGTC. Amino acid sequence: CASSLGGGSFYEQYV.

This clonotype was detected a few times. J is TRBJ1-1 and V is TRBV4-1; D is possibly TRBD1 (5 bases). This CDR3 is built from 16 residues. Germline CDR1 MGHRA, CDR2 YSYEKL. The V and J ends lost 2 bases and 2 bases respectively, with 15 bases between them. The CDR3 coding sequence is TGCGCCAGCAGCCAACCCTCACGGGGGTATAACACTGAAGCTTTCTTT. It translates to CASSQPSRGYNTEAFF.

The rearrangement links TRBV6-5 to TRBJ2-7; 8 bases are a match to TRBD1. The CDR3 is 15 amino acids. Losses at the gene ends were 6 bases for V and 5 bases for J; bases not matched to a gene: 12. Germline CDR1 and CDR2: MNHEY and SVGAGI. CDR3 sequence reads: CASRATPDRADEQYV. The CDR3 DNA follows: TGTGCCAGCAGGGCCACTCCGGACAGGGCAGACGAGCAGTACGTC.

In its sample, this clonotype was seen many times. CDR3 nucleotides: TGTGCCAGCAGCCCCGGGACAATTTCTTACTATGGCTACACCTTC. It encodes CASSPGTISYYGYTF. This chain connects TRBV11-2 to TRBJ1-2; maybe TRBD1 (6 bases). The CDR3 loop spans 15 amino acids. Trimming removed 5 bases at V and 3 bases at J, with 16 bases between. Germline CDR1 SGHAT, CDR2 FQNNGV.

Many counts were recorded for this clonotype. This chain connects TRBV7-2 to TRBJ2-3, with TRBD2 matching 9 bases. Germline CDR1 reads SGHTA; CDR2 reads FQGNSA. The CDR3 loop spans 18 amino acids. The trim removed 4 bases at V and 0 bases at J, leaving 11 bases unmatched. CDR3 residues: CASSYRWASGTSTDTQYF. The CDR3 DNA reads as TGTGCCAGCAGCTACAGGTGGGCTAGCGGGACTAGCACAGATACGCAGTATTTT.

The rearrangement links TRBV19 to TRBJ1-5; TRBD1 aligns across 7 bases. The CDR3 sequence is 16 residues long. Germline trimming cut 6 bases from V and 4 bases from J; bases unmatched to any gene: 12. Germline V CDR1 and CDR2: LNHDA, SQIVND (reference sequence). In nucleotides, the CDR3 is TGTGCCAGTAGCTCCACACAGGGGCTGGGTAATCAGCCCCAGCATTTT. This codes for CASSSTQGLGNQPQHF.

The table lists this clonotype with many counts. The chain has TRBV19 and TRBJ2-1; 9 nucleotides align to TRBD2. Looked up from germline, CDR1 is LNHDA and CDR2 is SQIVND (reference sequence). The CDR3 covers 16 residues. J was trimmed by 5 bases and V by 5 bases; bases with no gene match: 10. CDR3 sequence reads: CASSEFSSGNHNEQFF. The CDR3 region has the DNA TGTGCCAGTAGTGAATTCTCTAGCGGGAACCACAATGAGCAGTTCTTC.

This clonotype was detected only a few times. V is TRBV7-2 and J is TRBJ1-5; D may be TRBD1 (5 bases). The length of the CDR3 is 15 residues. Germline lookup yields CDR1 SGHTA and CDR2 FQGNSA. Trimming took 5 bases from V and 6 from J, leaving 17 bases between them. The CDR3 DNA follows: TGTGCCAGCAGCCCCGGGACCCCGGCGGGTCAGCCCCAGCATTTT. Protein: CASSPGTPAGQPQHF.

A few counts support this clonotype. This chain uses TRBV7-8 with TRBJ1-5; D is unclear. This CDR3 contains 15 residues. CDR1 SGHVS and CDR2 FQNEAQ come from the germline V gene. Trimming left V 2 bases short and J 7 bases short, with 15 bases between. The DNA for the CDR3 is TGTGCCAGCAGCTTAAATACCGGCGCTGAGCAGCCCCAGCATTTT. As protein: CASSLNTGAEQPQHF.

In this sample, this clonotype turned up a few times. This chain links TRBV28 with TRBJ2-3, with 9 bases matching TRBD2. The length of the CDR3 is 17 residues. The germline V gene has CDR1 MDHEN and CDR2 SYDVKM. Trimming removed 3 bases from V and 2 bases from J; junction bases left unmatched: 9. The CDR3 region is CASSFQAGGPHTDTQYF. The CDR3 DNA follows: TGTGCCAGCAGTTTTCAGGCGGGAGGGCCTCACACAGATACGCAGTATTTT.

This clonotype was found a few times. The chain couples TRBV6-1 to TRBJ2-7; 7 bases line up with TRBD2. The V gene end was trimmed by 8 bases and the J gene end by 3 bases; junction bases not matched to a gene: 10. Per germline, CDR1 MNHNS and CDR2 SASEGT. The CDR3 loop spans 14 amino acids. Here the CDR3 reads CASPWGGVFYEQYV. The CDR3 coding sequence is TGTGCCAGCCCTTGGGGGGGGGTCTTCTACGAGCAGTACGTC.

V gene TRBV29-1 combines with J gene TRBJ2-1; D is uncertain. This CDR3 is built from 14 residues. Trimming cost V 7 bases and J 0 bases, with 13 bases left between them. Germline CDR1 reads SQVTM; CDR2 reads ANQGSEA. The CDR3 sequence is CSGRRSSSYNEQFF. In DNA form, the CDR3 reads TGCAGCGGCCGTAGATCGAGCTCCTACAATGAGCAGTTCTTC.

The chain employs TRBV20-1 and TRBJ1-3; no definite D call. Germline values: CDR1 DFQATT, CDR2 SNEGSKA (reference sequence). Trimming shortened V by 6 bases and J by 0 bases, and 6 bases separated the two germline ends. The CDR3 contains 12 residues. The CDR3 here is CSASSSGNTIYF. In DNA, the CDR3 is TGCAGTGCAAGTAGCTCTGGAAACACCATATATTTT.

The table lists this clonotype with many counts. The J gene is TRBJ2-3, the V gene TRBV7-2; D is unclear. The CDR3 runs to 14 residues. Germline CDR1 is SGHTA and CDR2 is FQGNSA. Trimming cost V 4 bases and J 7 bases, with 15 bases left between them. The CDR3 DNA reads as TGTGCCAGCAGCTCCTCTACAAAGCCTAATACGCAGTATTTT. This sequence encodes CASSSSTKPNTQYF.

In this sample, this clonotype turned up many times. The V call is TRBV4-1, the J call TRBJ2-7; TRBD2 matches 9 bases. Germline V gene lookup returns CDR1 MGHRA and CDR2 YSYEKL. V dropped 3 bases and J dropped 2; count of bases not matched to a gene: 5. The CDR3 has 15 residues. The CDR3 sequence: CASSHRLAETYEQYF. DNA of the CDR3: TGCGCCAGCAGCCACCGACTAGCGGAAACCTACGAGCAGTACTTC.